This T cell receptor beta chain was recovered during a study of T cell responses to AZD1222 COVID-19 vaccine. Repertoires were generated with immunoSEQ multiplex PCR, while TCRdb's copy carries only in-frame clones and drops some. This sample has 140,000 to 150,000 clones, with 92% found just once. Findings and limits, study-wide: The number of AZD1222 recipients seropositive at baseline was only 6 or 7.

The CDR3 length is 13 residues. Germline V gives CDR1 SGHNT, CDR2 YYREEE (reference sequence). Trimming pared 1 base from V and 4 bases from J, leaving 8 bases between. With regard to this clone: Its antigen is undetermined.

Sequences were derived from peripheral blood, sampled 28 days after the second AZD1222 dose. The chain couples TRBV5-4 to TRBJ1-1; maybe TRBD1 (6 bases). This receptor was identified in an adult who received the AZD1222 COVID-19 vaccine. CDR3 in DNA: TGTGCCAGCAGCTTGAACAGGGCCACTGAAGCTTTCTTT. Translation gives CASSLNRATEAFF.